The 10 T cell receptor beta chains given below trace back to one sample, sequenced in a study of blood T cell repertoires in COVID-19. The assay was immunoSEQ multiplex PCR, and TCRdb's table has in-frame clones only and misses some. Here the sample spans under 60,000 clones, 65% to 85% being singletons. The material sequenced was peripheral blood. The origin of the receptors is a human donor with active or convalescent COVID-19. The donor label of this sample is uncertain.

The chain combines TRBV7-9 with TRBJ2-2, with D possibly matching TRBD2 (7 bases). V was trimmed by 5 bases and J by 3 bases, leaving 19 bases between them. Germline V gene lookup returns CDR1 SEHNR and CDR2 FQNEAQ (reference sequence). CDR3 size: 17 residues. CDR3 nucleotides: TGTGCCAGCAGCCCCCAAGGGGGGGGGACCTACACCGGGGAGCTGTTTTTT. This codes for CASSPQGGGTYTGELFF.

In this sample, this clone turned up once. This chain connects TRBV7-6 to TRBJ1-6; D is perhaps TRBD1 (5 bases). The CDR3 totals 12 residues. V was trimmed by 3 bases and J by 9 bases, leaving 6 bases between them. Germline V gives CDR1 SGHVS, CDR2 FNYEAQ. DNA of the CDR3: TGTGCCAGCAGCTTCCAGGGTTCACCCCTCCACTTT. Translated: CASSFQGSPLHF.

The chain joins TRBV6-6 to TRBJ2-1; tentatively, D is TRBD1 (9 bases). Germline CDR1 MNHNY, CDR2 SVGAGI (reference sequence). The ends were cut back, 5 bases at V and 2 bases at J, with 28 bases in the middle. This CDR3 spans 20 amino acids. In DNA form, the CDR3 reads TGTGCCAGCAGTCGGGGGGGGACAGGGTTTGGGCGGGAGACCTACAATGAGCAGTTCTTC. Translated: CASSRGGTGFGRETYNEQFF.

The chain uses TRBV9 and TRBJ2-3; 9 bases line up with TRBD1. Germline CDR1 SGDLS, CDR2 YYNGEE. The ends lost 2 bases at V and 4 bases at J; junction bases unmatched: 5. The CDR3 sequence is 15 residues long. The CDR3 loop is CASSVGTGQADTQYF. In DNA, the CDR3 is TGTGCCAGCAGCGTCGGGACAGGGCAAGCAGATACGCAGTATTTT.

V usage is TRBV25-1 and J usage is TRBJ1-5, with a tentative D call TRBD1 (5 bases). Germline V gene data show CDR1 as MGHDK and CDR2 as SYGVNS. This CDR3 comprises 15 residues. Trimming removed 3 bases from V and 2 bases from J, with 11 bases in between. In DNA, the CDR3 is TGTGCCAGCAGTGAGACCTCCAGGGGCAATCAGCCCCAGCATTTT. Protein product: CASSETSRGNQPQHF.

The rearrangement uses TRBV10-3 and TRBJ1-5; D remains ambiguous. Germline V lookup: CDR1 ENHRY, CDR2 SYGVKD. The CDR3 covers 13 residues. Trimming shortened V by 8 bases and J by 5 bases, and 13 bases separated the two germline ends. The CDR3 DNA reads TGTGCCATCGGCGAAAGACTCCATCAGCCCCAGCATTTT. This translates into CAIGERLHQPQHF.

This chain links TRBV5-1 with TRBJ2-6; 10 bases match TRBD1. The length of the CDR3 is 18 residues. Germline CDR1 SGHRS, CDR2 YFSETQ. Trimming took 0 bases from V and 1 from J; bases not matched to a gene: 4. The CDR3: CASSLAGTGVSGANVLTF. CDR3 in DNA: TGCGCCAGCAGCTTGGCCGGGACAGGGGTTTCTGGGGCCAACGTCCTGACTTTC.

J is TRBJ2-5 and V is TRBV5-1, with 8 bases fitting TRBD1. Trimming cost V 3 bases and J 1 base; bases outside gene matches: 5. The CDR3 spans 15 residues. The germline gives CDR1 SGHRS, CDR2 YFSETQ. The CDR3 bases are TGCGCCAGCAGCTCAGGGGGCACAAGCCAAGAGACCCAGTACTTC. It encodes CASSSGGTSQETQYF.

A single count supports this clone. J is TRBJ2-2 and V is TRBV30; D may be TRBD2 (6 bases). The CDR3 length is 14 residues. Germline CDR1 GTSNPN, CDR2 SVGIG (reference sequence). The V and J ends lost 0 bases and 5 bases respectively, with 10 bases between them. The CDR3: CAWSVLRGTGELFF. CDR3 coding DNA: TGTGCCTGGAGTGTCCTACGGGGGACCGGGGAGCTGTTTTTT.

V usage is TRBV11-2 and J usage is TRBJ2-7, with 10 bases matching TRBD2. From germline, CDR1 is SGHAT and CDR2 FQNNGV. The CDR3 is made up of 14 amino acids. Trimming at V came to 4 bases and at J to 7 bases, leaving 7 bases not matched to a gene. This CDR3 reads CASSYLAGESEQYF. DNA of the CDR3: TGTGCCAGCAGCTACCTAGCGGGAGAAAGTGAGCAGTACTTC.